The 10 T cell receptor beta chains below come from one sample, sequenced in a study of post-analysis software for immune sequencing data. Their antigens are not known. The study, taken as a whole, reports: Patients showed TRBV5-6, TRBV5-1 and TRBV20-1 among 4 or 5 TRBV segments more frequent than in controls.

TCR beta cDNA libraries had unique molecular identifiers. TCRdb used MiXCR to reprocess the PCR reads, holding one entry per CDR3 protein. This table holds about 460,000 distinct CDR3 sequences, nearly 45% found once. Input material: blood. Receptors originate from a girl aged 5-17 years with multiple sclerosis.

As to this clonotype: Mismatch with germline at one junction end may stem from a read error. V is TRBV20-1 and J is TRBJ2-1; 9 positions match TRBD1. CDR1 is DFQATT and CDR2 is SNEGSKA in the germline V gene (reference sequence). The CDR3 consists of 16 residues. The CDR3 loop reads CSGRVPTGGSYNEQFF. Written as DNA, the CDR3 is TGCAGTGGTAGAGTCCCGACAGGGGGCTCCTACAATGAGCAGTTCTTC.

V is TRBV29-1 and J is TRBJ2-1; tentatively, D is TRBD1 or TRBD2 (5 bases each). This CDR3 comprises 14 residues. V was clipped by 2 bases and J by 9 bases, with 17 bases between them. Germline CDR1 reads SQVTM; CDR2 reads ANQGSEA. The CDR3 sequence is CSVELGPGRGEQFF. The DNA of the CDR3 is TGCAGCGTTGAACTGGGCCCGGGAAGGGGTGAGCAGTTCTTC.

Here the CDR3 DNA reads TGTGCCATCAGTCTTTCCGGGACAGGGGCCGAGCAGTACTTC. This gives the protein CAISLSGTGAEQYF. The chain has TRBV10-3 and TRBJ2-4, with 10 bases matching TRBD1. The J call may be mistaken, given a closer DNA end match to TRBJ2-7. The length of the CDR3 is 14 residues. CDR1 and CDR2 from the germline V gene are ENHRY and SYGVKD.

As to this clonotype: At one end the junction does not follow the germline gene, possibly because of a read error. This chain connects TRBV6-1 to TRBJ2-3; TRBD2 agrees at 10 bases. From germline, CDR1 is MNHNS and CDR2 SASEGT. This CDR3 spans 19 amino acids. CDR3 region: CVSSTFIPWTSGNTDTQYF. DNA of the CDR3: TGTGTCAGCAGTACCTTTATTCCCTGGACTAGCGGTAACACAGATACGCAGTATTTT.

This rearrangement joins TRBV29-1 to TRBJ2-7, with 7 bases fitting TRBD1. CDR3 length: 14 residues. Germline assignment: CDR1 SQVTM and CDR2 ANQGSEA. Trimming took 2 bases from V and 3 from J; bases not matched to a gene: 7. The CDR3 spells CSVEPGTEGYEQYF. The DNA for the CDR3 is TGCAGCGTTGAACCCGGGACAGAGGGCTACGAGCAGTACTTC.

This clonotype was recorded a few times. The chain combines TRBV20-1 with TRBJ2-7, with D perhaps TRBD2 (6 bases). Between the trimmed V and J ends, which lost 7 bases and 0 bases, there was a span of 13 bases. CDR3 size: 13 residues. Germline CDR1 is DFQATT and CDR2 is SNEGSKA (reference sequence). CDR3 DNA: TGCAGTGTTAGCGGAGGGACCTCCTACGAGCAGTACTTC. Translation gives CSVSGGTSYEQYF.

The chain uses TRBV5-1 and TRBJ1-1; D is perhaps TRBD1 (6 bases). CDR1 and CDR2 (germline): SGHRS, YFSETQ. V lost 2 bases and J 1 base, leaving 12 bases between the germline ends. This CDR3 region has 15 residues. The CDR3 bases are TGCGCCAGCAGCTTCATAGACAGGCCGAACACTGAAGCTTTCTTT. Amino acid sequence: CASSFIDRPNTEAFF.

The chain has TRBV6-1 and TRBJ2-7; the D call may be TRBD1 or TRBD2 (5 bases each). Germline V gene data show CDR1 as MNHNS and CDR2 as SASEGT. The CDR3 is 18 residues long. V dropped 6 bases and J dropped 2 bases, with 26 bases sitting between them. The CDR3 DNA reads as TGTGCCAGCAGCCACCGTTTGGGGACGAGCGTGGGACCCTACGAGCAGTACTTC. Translated, it gives CASSHRLGTSVGPYEQYF.

This chain connects TRBV3-1 to TRBJ2-1; perhaps TRBD2 as D (6 bases). Germline V gene lookup returns CDR1 LGHDT and CDR2 YNNKEL (reference sequence). V gave up 7 bases and J gave up 0 bases, with 13 bases separating them. This CDR3 contains 15 residues. The CDR3, as DNA: TGTGCCAGCAATCGGAGGGCGAGCTCCTACAATGAGCAGTTCTTC. As protein: CASNRRASSYNEQFF.

J is TRBJ1-1 and V is TRBV20-1; the D is unclear. The ends were cut back, 3 bases at V and 4 bases at J, with 12 bases in the middle. This CDR3 comprises 13 residues. Per the germline V gene, CDR1 is DFQATT and CDR2 is SNEGSKA (reference sequence). CDR3 in DNA: TGCAGTGCTAGGGGTCCATGGGGCACTGAAGCTTTCTTT. It translates to CSARGPWGTEAFF.